The 11 T cell receptor beta chains below were found in one sample sequenced in a study of cytomegalovirus exposure and HLA in healthy donors. Vbeta (60) and Jbeta (13) primers were used in the PCR. Sequenced by immunoSEQ multiplex PCR; TCRdb stores in-frame clones only, minus some. The sample contains 45,000 to 60,000 clones, 70% to 80% of which appear only once. The sequenced sample consisted of PBMCs. These TCRs come from a man between 25 and 39 years old in good health and CMV-seronegative.

This clone was recorded only once. The V gene is TRBV18, the J gene TRBJ1-5; 9 nucleotides agree with TRBD1. The V segment lost 6 bases and the J segment 5 bases; nucleotides outside the gene matches: 8. Germline lookup yields CDR1 KGHSH and CDR2 LQKENI. This CDR3 region has 15 residues. The CDR3, as DNA: TGTGCCAGCTCCCCCGGGACAGGGTTTGATCAGCCCCAGCATTTT. Its protein product is CASSPGTGFDQPQHF.

Worth noting for this clone: The conserved phenylalanine or tryptophan is not found at the CDR3 terminus, so this likely reflects a read error. The V and J genes are TRBV30 and TRBJ1-4, with D possibly matching TRBD1 (6 bases). The CDR3 is 14 residues long. CDR1 and CDR2 from the germline V gene are GTSNPN and SVGIG (reference sequence). Trimming removed 3 bases from V and 8 bases from J, with 16 bases in between. This chain's CDR3 is CAWRPGQLGEKLFV. The CDR3 bases are TGTGCCTGGAGACCCGGACAGCTAGGGGAAAAACTGTTTGTT.

The chain uses TRBV2 and TRBJ2-6; D remains ambiguous. The V gene's germline CDR1 is SNHLY and CDR2 FYNNEI. The CDR3 is 17 residues long. The ends were cut back, 2 bases at V and 1 base at J, with 12 bases in the middle. CDR3 in amino acids: CASSERVRPSGANVLTF. For the CDR3, the DNA is TGTGCCAGCAGTGAACGTGTCAGGCCGTCTGGGGCCAACGTCCTGACTTTC. Together with reference TRBV2 and TRBJ2-6, the CDR3 gives the full variable domain: EPEVTQTPSHQVTQMGQEVILRCVPISNHLYFYWYRQILGQKVEFLVSFYNNEISEKSEIFDDQFSVERPDGSNFTLKIRSTKLEDSAMYFCASSERVRPSGANVLTFGAGSRLTVL.

The rearrangement links TRBV7-9 to TRBJ1-3; unclear D gene. V was clipped by 3 bases and J by 3 bases, with 18 bases between them. The CDR3 covers 17 residues. The germline gives CDR1 SEHNR, CDR2 FQNEAQ (reference sequence). The CDR3 sequence: CASSFLLADHSGNTIYF. As DNA, the CDR3 is TGTGCCAGCAGCTTCTTGTTGGCCGATCACAGTGGAAACACCATATATTTT.

This clone appeared a few times. The chain joins TRBV15 to TRBJ1-5, with D tentatively TRBD1 (6 bases). The CDR3 extends over 20 amino acids. Germline values: CDR1 LNHNV, CDR2 YYDKDF (reference sequence). Trimming pared 0 bases from V and 2 bases from J, leaving 23 bases between. CDR3 loop: CATSREKGTSRLRGNQPQHF. Written as DNA, the CDR3 is TGTGCCACCAGCAGAGAAAAAGGGACATCCAGACTTAGGGGCAATCAGCCCCAGCATTTT. The entire variable domain, with the rest obtained from reference TRBV15 and TRBJ1-5, is as follows: DAMVIQNPRYQVTQFGKPVTLSCSQTLNHNVMYWYQQKSSQAPKLLFHYYDKDFNNEADTPDNFQSRRPNTSFCFLDIRSPGLGDTAMYLCATSREKGTSRLRGNQPQHFGDGTRLSIL.

This rearrangement joins TRBV5-1 to TRBJ1-1; 7 nucleotides match TRBD1. This CDR3 region has 13 residues. Germline V gives CDR1 SGHRS, CDR2 YFSETQ. V was pared by 4 bases and J by 4 bases, with 4 bases of the junction left unmatched. The CDR3 spells CASSVQGSTEAFF. CDR3 DNA: TGCGCCAGCAGCGTACAGGGGAGCACTGAAGCTTTCTTT.

This clone came up a few times. The chain recombines TRBV30 with TRBJ1-2; D gene uncertain. Germline CDR1 GTSNPN, CDR2 SVGIG (reference sequence). CDR3 length: 11 amino acids. Trimming removed 2 bases at V and 4 bases at J, with 5 bases between. CDR3 DNA sequence: TGTGCCTGGAGTAGTAGCTATGGCTACACCTTC. This gives the protein CAWSSSYGYTF.

The chain links TRBV25-1 to TRBJ2-1; D gene unclear. Germline loops: CDR1 MGHDK, CDR2 SYGVNS. V dropped 3 bases and J dropped 7 bases, with 7 bases sitting between them. This CDR3 is built from 12 residues. CDR3 loop: CASSDPLNEQFF. As DNA, the CDR3 is TGTGCCAGCAGTGATCCCCTTAATGAGCAGTTCTTC.

This sequence joins TRBV6-5 and TRBJ1-2; 7 nucleotides match TRBD1. Germline lookup yields CDR1 MNHEY and CDR2 SVGAGI. The V and J ends lost 7 bases and 8 bases, in that order; junction bases with no gene match: 7. The CDR3 sequence is 12 residues long. CDR3 sequence (DNA): TGTGCCAGCACCAACAGGGGACGCGGCTACACCTTC. Its translation: CASTNRGRGYTF.

The chain employs TRBV5-1 and TRBJ2-5, with 10 bases identical to TRBD2. Per germline, CDR1 SGHRS and CDR2 YFSETQ. The CDR3 covers 15 residues. V trimming: 1 base; J trimming: 5 bases; junction bases outside the gene matches: 5. DNA for the CDR3: TGCGCCAGCAGCTTGATAGCGGGAGGTGGTGAGACCCAGTACTTC. Amino acids: CASSLIAGGGETQYF.

This clone came up once. This chain uses TRBV5-1 with TRBJ2-5, with 8 positions matching TRBD1. The J segment lost 4 bases and the V segment lost 4 bases, leaving 6 bases of the junction unmatched. The CDR3 totals 14 residues. Germline lookup yields CDR1 SGHRS and CDR2 YFSETQ. The CDR3: CASSHWTGSETQYF. The CDR3 DNA reads as TGCGCCAGCAGCCACTGGACAGGGTCAGAGACCCAGTACTTC. The whole variable domain, filled in from reference TRBV5-1 and TRBJ2-5, reads KAGVTQTPRYLIKTRGQQVTLSCSPISGHRSVSWYQQTPGQGLQFLFEYFSETQRNKGNFPGRFSGRQFSNSRSEMNVSTLELGDSALYLCASSHWTGSETQYFGPGTRLLVL.